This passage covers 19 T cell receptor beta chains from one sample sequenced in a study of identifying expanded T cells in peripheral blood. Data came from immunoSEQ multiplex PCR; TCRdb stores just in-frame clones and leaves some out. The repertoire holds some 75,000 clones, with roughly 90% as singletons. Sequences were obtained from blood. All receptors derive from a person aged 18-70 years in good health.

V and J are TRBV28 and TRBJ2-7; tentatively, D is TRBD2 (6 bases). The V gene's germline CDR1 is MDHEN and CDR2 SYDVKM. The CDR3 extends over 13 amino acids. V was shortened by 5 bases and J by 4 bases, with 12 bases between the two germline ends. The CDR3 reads CASSPGVAYEQYF. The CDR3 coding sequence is TGTGCCAGCAGTCCGGGGGTGGCATACGAGCAGTACTTC.

The CDR3 DNA is TGCGCCAGCAGCTTGCTGCGTTTGCCTAATGAAAAACTGTTTTTT. Residues: CASSLLRLPNEKLFF. The chain carries TRBV5-1 and TRBJ1-4; D is undetermined. Germline values: CDR1 SGHRS, CDR2 YFSETQ. The V and J ends lost 1 base and 3 bases respectively, with 10 bases between them. This CDR3 is 15 amino acids long.

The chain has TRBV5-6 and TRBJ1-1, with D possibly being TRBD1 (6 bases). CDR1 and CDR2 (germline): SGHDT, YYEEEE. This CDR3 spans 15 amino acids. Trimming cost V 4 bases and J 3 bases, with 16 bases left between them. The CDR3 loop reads CASSTSGGGHTEAFF. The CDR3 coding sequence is TGTGCCAGCAGCACTTCCGGGGGCGGGCACACTGAAGCTTTCTTT.

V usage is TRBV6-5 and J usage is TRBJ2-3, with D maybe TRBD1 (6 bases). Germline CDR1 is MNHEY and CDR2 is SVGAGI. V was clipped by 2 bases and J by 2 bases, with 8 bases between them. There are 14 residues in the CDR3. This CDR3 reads CASSYGQYTDTQYF. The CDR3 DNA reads TGTGCCAGCAGTTACGGACAGTACACAGATACGCAGTATTTT.

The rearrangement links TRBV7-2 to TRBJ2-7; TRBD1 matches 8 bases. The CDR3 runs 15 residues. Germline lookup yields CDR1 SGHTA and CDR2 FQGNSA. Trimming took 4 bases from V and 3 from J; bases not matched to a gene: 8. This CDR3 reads CASSSQTGENYEQYF. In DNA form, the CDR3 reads TGTGCCAGCAGCTCGCAGACAGGGGAGAACTACGAGCAGTACTTC.

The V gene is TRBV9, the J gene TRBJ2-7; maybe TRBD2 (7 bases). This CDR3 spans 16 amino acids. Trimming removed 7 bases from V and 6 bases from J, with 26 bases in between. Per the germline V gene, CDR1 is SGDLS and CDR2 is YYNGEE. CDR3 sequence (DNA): TGTGCCAGCTACCGCCTCGGGGGGCAAAACGAAGGCGAGCAGTACTTC. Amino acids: CASYRLGGQNEGEQYF. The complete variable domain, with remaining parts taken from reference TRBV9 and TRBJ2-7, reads DSGVTQTPKHLITATGQRVTLRCSPRSGDLSVYWYQQSLDQGLQFLIQYYNGEERAKGNILERFSAQQFPDLHSELNLSSLELGDSALYFCASYRLGGQNEGEQYFGPGTRLTVT.

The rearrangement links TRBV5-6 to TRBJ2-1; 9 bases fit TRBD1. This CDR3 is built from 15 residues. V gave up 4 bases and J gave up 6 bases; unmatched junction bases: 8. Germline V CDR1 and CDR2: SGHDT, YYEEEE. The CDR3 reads CASSPGTGLINEQFF. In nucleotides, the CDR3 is TGTGCCAGCAGCCCCGGGACAGGGCTTATCAATGAGCAGTTCTTC.

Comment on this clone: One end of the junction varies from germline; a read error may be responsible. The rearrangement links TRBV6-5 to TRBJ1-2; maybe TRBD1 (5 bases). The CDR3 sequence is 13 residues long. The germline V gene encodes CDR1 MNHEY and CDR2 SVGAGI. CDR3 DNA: TGTGCCAGCAGTTACATGGGTAGGGGACTCCCTTCATTC. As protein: CASSYMGRGLPSF.

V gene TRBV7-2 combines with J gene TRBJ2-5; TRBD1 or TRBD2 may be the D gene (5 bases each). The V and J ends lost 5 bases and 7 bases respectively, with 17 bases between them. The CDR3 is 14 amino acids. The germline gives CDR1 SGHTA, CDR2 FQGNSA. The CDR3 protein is CASSRTVTGGTQYF. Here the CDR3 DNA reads TGTGCCAGCAGCCGAACCGTTACTGGGGGGACCCAGTACTTC.

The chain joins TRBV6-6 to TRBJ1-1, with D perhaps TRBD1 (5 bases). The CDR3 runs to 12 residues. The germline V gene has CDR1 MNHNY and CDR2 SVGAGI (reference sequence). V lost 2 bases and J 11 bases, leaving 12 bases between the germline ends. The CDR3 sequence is CASSYGAIQAFF. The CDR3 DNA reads TGTGCCAGCAGTTACGGGGCTATACAGGCTTTCTTT.

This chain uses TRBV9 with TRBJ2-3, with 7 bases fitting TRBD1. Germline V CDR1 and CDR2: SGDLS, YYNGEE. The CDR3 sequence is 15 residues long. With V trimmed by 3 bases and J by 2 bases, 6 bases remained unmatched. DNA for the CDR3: TGTGCCAGCAGCGCCCCCGGGACAGCCACAGATACGCAGTATTTT. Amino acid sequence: CASSAPGTATDTQYF.

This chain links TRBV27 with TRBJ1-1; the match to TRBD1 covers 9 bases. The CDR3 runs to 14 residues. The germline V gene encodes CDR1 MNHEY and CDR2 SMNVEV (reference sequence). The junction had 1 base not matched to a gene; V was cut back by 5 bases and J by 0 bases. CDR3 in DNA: TGTGCCAGCAGTCGGGACAGGGTGAACACTGAAGCTTTCTTT. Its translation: CASSRDRVNTEAFF.

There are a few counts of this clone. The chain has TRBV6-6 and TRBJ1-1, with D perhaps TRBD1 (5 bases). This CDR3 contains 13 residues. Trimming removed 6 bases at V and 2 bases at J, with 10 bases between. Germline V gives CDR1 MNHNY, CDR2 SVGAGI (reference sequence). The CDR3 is CASRTQGNTEAFF. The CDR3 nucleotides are TGTGCCAGCAGAACCCAGGGTAACACTGAAGCTTTCTTT.

CDR3 sequence (DNA): TGTGCCAGCAGCCCCGGGACTAGCAATCGGGAGACCCAGTACTTC. It codes for CASSPGTSNRETQYF. The chain carries TRBV7-2 and TRBJ2-5; 9 bases line up with TRBD2. This CDR3 region has 15 residues. The germline V gene has CDR1 SGHTA and CDR2 FQGNSA. Trimming at V came to 5 bases and at J to 5 bases, leaving 9 bases not matched to a gene.

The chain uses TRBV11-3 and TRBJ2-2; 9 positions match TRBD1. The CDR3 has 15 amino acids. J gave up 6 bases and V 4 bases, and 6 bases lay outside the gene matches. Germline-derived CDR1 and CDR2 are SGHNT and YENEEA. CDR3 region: CASSSLTGGAGELFF. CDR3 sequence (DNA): TGTGCCAGCAGCTCCCTGACAGGGGGGGCCGGGGAGCTGTTTTTT.

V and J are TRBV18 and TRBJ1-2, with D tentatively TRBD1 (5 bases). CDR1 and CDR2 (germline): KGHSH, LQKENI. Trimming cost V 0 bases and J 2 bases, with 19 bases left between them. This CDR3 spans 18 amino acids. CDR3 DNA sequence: TGTGCCAGCTCACCACCTTGGACGGGGGTTGAGGGGAACTATGGCTACACCTTC. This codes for CASSPPWTGVEGNYGYTF.

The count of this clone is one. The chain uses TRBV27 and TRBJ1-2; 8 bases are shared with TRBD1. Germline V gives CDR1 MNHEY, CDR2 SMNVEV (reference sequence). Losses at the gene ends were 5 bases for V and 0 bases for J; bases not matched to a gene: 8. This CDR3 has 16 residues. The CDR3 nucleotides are TGTGCCAGCAGTACAAGACAGGGGCAGACTAACTATGGCTACACCTTC. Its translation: CASSTRQGQTNYGYTF.

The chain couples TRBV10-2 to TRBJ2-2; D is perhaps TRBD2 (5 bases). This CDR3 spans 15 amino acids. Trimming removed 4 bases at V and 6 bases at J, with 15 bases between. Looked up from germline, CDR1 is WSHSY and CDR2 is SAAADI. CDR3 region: CASSAPGSRAGELFF. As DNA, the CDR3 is TGCGCCAGCAGTGCTCCGGGGTCTCGAGCCGGGGAGCTGTTTTTT.

This CDR3 is CSVEEARGPGYEQYF. CDR3 coding DNA: TGCAGCGTTGAAGAGGCGCGGGGGCCTGGCTACGAGCAGTACTTC. This chain uses TRBV29-1 with TRBJ2-7; D may be TRBD2 (7 bases). The germline V gene encodes CDR1 SQVTM and CDR2 ANQGSEA. Trimming took 0 bases from V and 3 from J, leaving 15 bases between them. The CDR3 has 15 residues.